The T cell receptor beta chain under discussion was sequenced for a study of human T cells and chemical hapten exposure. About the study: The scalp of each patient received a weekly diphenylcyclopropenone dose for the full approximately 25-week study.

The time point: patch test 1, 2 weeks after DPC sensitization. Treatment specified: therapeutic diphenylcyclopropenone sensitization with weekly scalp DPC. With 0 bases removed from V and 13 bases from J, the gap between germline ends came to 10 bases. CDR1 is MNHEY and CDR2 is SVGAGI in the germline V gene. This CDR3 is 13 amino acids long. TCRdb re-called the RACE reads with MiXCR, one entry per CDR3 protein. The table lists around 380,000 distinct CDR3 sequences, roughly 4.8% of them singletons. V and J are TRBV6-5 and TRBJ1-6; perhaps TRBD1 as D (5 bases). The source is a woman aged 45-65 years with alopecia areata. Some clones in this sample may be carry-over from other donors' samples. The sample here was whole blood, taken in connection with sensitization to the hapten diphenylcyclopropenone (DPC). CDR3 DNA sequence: TGTGCCAGCAGTTACTCCGGGGGTGGGCCCCTCCACTTT. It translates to CASSYSGGGPLHF.